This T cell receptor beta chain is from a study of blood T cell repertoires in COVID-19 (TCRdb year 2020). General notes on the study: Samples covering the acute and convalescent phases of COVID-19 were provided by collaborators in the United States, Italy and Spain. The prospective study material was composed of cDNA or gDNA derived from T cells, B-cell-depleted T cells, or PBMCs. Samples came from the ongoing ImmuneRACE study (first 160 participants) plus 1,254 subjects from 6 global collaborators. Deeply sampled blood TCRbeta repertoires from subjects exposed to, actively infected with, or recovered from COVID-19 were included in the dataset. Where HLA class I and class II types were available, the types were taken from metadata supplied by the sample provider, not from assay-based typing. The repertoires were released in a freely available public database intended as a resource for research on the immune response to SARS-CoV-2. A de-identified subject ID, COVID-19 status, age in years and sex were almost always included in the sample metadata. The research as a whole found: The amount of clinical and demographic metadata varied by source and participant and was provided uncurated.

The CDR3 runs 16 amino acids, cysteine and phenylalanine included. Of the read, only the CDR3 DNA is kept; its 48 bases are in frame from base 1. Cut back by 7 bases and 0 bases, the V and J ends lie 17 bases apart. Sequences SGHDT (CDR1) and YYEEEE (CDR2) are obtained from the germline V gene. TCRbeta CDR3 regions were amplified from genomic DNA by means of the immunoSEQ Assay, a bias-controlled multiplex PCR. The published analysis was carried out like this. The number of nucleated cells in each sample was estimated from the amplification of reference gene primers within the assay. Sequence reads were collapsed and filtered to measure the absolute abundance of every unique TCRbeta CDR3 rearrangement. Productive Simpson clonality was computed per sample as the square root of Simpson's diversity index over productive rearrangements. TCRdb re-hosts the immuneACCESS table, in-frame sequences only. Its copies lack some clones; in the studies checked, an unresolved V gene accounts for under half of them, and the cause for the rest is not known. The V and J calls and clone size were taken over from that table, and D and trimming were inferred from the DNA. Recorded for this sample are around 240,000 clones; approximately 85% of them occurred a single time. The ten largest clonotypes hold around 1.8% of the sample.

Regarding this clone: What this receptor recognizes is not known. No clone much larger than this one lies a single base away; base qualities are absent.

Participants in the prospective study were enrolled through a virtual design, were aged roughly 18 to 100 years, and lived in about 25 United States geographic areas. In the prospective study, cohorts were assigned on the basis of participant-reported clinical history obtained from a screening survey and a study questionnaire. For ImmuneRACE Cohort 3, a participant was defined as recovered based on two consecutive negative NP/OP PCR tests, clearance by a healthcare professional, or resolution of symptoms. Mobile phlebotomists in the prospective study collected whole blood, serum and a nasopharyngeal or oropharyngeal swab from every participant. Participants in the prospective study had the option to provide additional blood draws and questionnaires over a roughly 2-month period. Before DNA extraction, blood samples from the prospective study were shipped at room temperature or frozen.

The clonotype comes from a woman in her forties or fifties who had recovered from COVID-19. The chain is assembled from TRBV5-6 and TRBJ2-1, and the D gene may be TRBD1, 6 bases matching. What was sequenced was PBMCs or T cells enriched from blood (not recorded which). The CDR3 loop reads CASERLTGSSYNEQFF. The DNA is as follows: TGTGCCAGCGAACGATTAACAGGGAGCTCCTACAATGAGCAGTTCTTC. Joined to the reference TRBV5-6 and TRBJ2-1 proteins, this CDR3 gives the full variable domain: DAGVTQSPTHLIKTRGQQVTLRCSPKSGHDTVSWYQQALGQGPQFIFQYYEEEERQRGNFPDRFSGHQFPNYSSELNVNALLLGDSALYLCASERLTGSSYNEQFFGPGTRLTVL.